The 15 T cell receptor beta chains reported below all come from one sample, sequenced in a study of CD8 T cells in ankylosing spondylitis. TCRdb re-derived calls from the 5' RACE reads in MiXCR, one entry per CDR3 protein. Of about 280,000 distinct CDR3 sequences listed, 15% to 25% are singletons. Material for sequencing was blood, either unsorted or a sorted T cell fraction (not recorded which). These receptors were collected from a male donor with ankylosing spondylitis or in good health (not recorded which).

This clonotype was counted a few times. This chain joins TRBV20-1 and TRBJ1-1; the D gene is possibly TRBD1 (6 bases). Germline values: CDR1 DFQATT, CDR2 SNEGSKA (reference sequence). The CDR3 totals 11 residues. The V and J ends lost 0 bases and 10 bases respectively, with 9 bases between them. CDR3 residues: CSARDARGAFF. CDR3 sequence (DNA): TGCAGTGCTAGAGATGCCAGGGGAGCTTTCTTT.

This clonotype was seen a few times. The V call is TRBV27, the J call TRBJ2-7, with a possible D match to TRBD1 (6 bases). There are 14 residues in the CDR3. Germline V gene lookup returns CDR1 MNHEY and CDR2 SMNVEV (reference sequence). Trimming left V 11 bases short and J 7 bases short, with 24 bases between. CDR3 nucleotide sequence: TGTGCCCCCATACAGGGAGAGGGGCCGGGGGAGCAGTACGTC. It yields the protein CAPIQGEGPGEQYV.

This clonotype has a handful of counts. The CDR3: CASRRGTDYNSPLHF. The CDR3 DNA reads TGTGCCAGCCGCCGAGGGACAGATTATAATTCACCCCTCCACTTT. V and J are TRBV28 and TRBJ1-6; 7 bases align to TRBD1. The CDR3 extends over 15 amino acids. V gave up 8 bases and J gave up 4 bases; unmatched junction bases: 8. Germline loops: CDR1 MDHEN, CDR2 SYDVKM.

This chain links TRBV19 with TRBJ2-1, with 10 bases matching TRBD1. The CDR3 covers 14 residues. The germline gives CDR1 LNHDA, CDR2 SQIVND (reference sequence). After removal of 10 bases from V and 5 bases from J, the junction contained 8 bases not matched to a gene. The CDR3 bases are TGTGCCACACGACAGGGGGCGGTCGACAATGAGCAGTTCTTC. Its translation: CATRQGAVDNEQFF.

The genes are TRBV29-1 and TRBJ2-7; D may be TRBD2 (6 bases). The CDR3 spans 11 residues. V gave up 6 bases and J gave up 4 bases, with 10 bases separating them. Per the germline V gene, CDR1 is SQVTM and CDR2 is ANQGSEA. The CDR3 region is CSVGTGYEQYV. The CDR3 region has the DNA TGCAGCGTAGGGACTGGATACGAGCAGTACGTC.

This clonotype has ten or more counts. The chain joins TRBV20-1 to TRBJ2-5; 7 positions match TRBD1. The V gene end was trimmed by 1 base and the J gene end by 5 bases; junction bases not matched to a gene: 4. Germline CDR1 is DFQATT and CDR2 is SNEGSKA (reference sequence). This CDR3 is 13 amino acids long. CDR3 nucleotide sequence: TGCAGTGCTAGAGGCGACAGGGCGGAGACCCAGTACTTC. Translating it yields CSARGDRAETQYF.

The chain links TRBV5-6 to TRBJ1-6; 8 nucleotides agree with TRBD1. Trimming took 4 bases from V and 7 from J; bases not matched to a gene: 10. The CDR3 covers 16 residues. Germline lookup yields CDR1 SGHDT and CDR2 YYEEEE. The CDR3 protein is CASSQTGATWNSPLHF. The CDR3 DNA reads TGTGCCAGCAGCCAGACAGGGGCGACTTGGAATTCACCCCTCCACTTT.

The table lists this clonotype with a few counts. The chain employs TRBV7-8 and TRBJ2-1, with TRBD2 identical over 9 bases. Losses at the gene ends were 5 bases for V and 5 bases for J; bases not matched to a gene: 10. There are 16 residues in the CDR3. The germline V gene encodes CDR1 SGHVS and CDR2 FQNEAQ. The CDR3 sequence is CASSPGQRGAHNEQFF. The CDR3 nucleotides read TGTGCCAGCAGCCCAGGCCAGCGGGGGGCTCACAATGAGCAGTTCTTC.

The chain combines TRBV20-1 with TRBJ2-1; D call uncertain. Looked up from germline, CDR1 is DFQATT and CDR2 is SNEGSKA (reference sequence). The CDR3 loop spans 12 amino acids. The germline V and J ends were trimmed by 5 bases and 4 bases, with 9 bases remaining between them. The CDR3 DNA reads TGCAGTGCTCACGGCAGATACAATGAGCAGTTCTTC. Translated, it gives CSAHGRYNEQFF.

Written as DNA, the CDR3 is TGCGCCAGCAGCCTAAGGACTGACGGGGAGCTGTTTTTT. This sequence encodes CASSLRTDGELFF. The J gene is TRBJ2-2, the V gene TRBV5-1; TRBD2 might be the D (5 bases). Germline V gives CDR1 SGHRS, CDR2 YFSETQ. Deletions cut 4 bases from V and 7 bases from J, with 11 bases between. The CDR3 has 13 amino acids. The full variable domain, its missing parts supplied by reference TRBV5-1 and TRBJ2-2, is KAGVTQTPRYLIKTRGQQVTLSCSPISGHRSVSWYQQTPGQGLQFLFEYFSETQRNKGNFPGRFSGRQFSNSRSEMNVSTLELGDSALYLCASSLRTDGELFFGEGSRLTVL.

The gene calls are TRBV9 and TRBJ1-1, with TRBD1 identical over 7 bases. The CDR3 consists of 14 residues. Germline values: CDR1 SGDLS, CDR2 YYNGEE. Losses at the gene ends were 3 bases for V and 4 bases for J; bases not matched to a gene: 6. For the CDR3, the DNA is TGTGCCAGCAGCGCCCCAGGGGGGACCACTGAAGCTTTCTTT. Its protein product is CASSAPGGTTEAFF.

This chain uses TRBV4-1 with TRBJ1-2; 8 bases map to TRBD1. Germline CDR1 reads MGHRA; CDR2 reads YSYEKL. The CDR3 consists of 14 residues. The J segment lost 5 bases and the V segment lost 4 bases, leaving 6 bases of the junction unmatched. The CDR3 here is CASSPTGGMYGYTF. For the CDR3, the DNA is TGCGCCAGCAGCCCCACAGGGGGAATGTATGGCTACACCTTC.

The table lists this clonotype with a few counts. The V call is TRBV10-3, the J call TRBJ2-3; 11 nucleotides agree with TRBD2. The germline CDR1 and CDR2 sequences are ENHRY and SYGVKD. This CDR3 contains 17 residues. Germline trimming cut 6 bases from V and 3 bases from J; bases unmatched to any gene: 11. CDR3 residues: CAIRGSGRAQGTDTQYF. The CDR3 nucleotides read TGTGCCATCAGAGGTAGCGGGAGGGCCCAAGGAACAGATACGCAGTATTTT.

In this sample, this clonotype turned up a few times. V and J are TRBV29-1 and TRBJ2-1; D perhaps matches TRBD1 (5 bases). The CDR3 spans 14 residues. V was clipped by 4 bases and J by 0 bases, with 10 bases between them. The germline V gene encodes CDR1 SQVTM and CDR2 ANQGSEA. The CDR3 spells CSVGGASSYNEQFF. In DNA, the CDR3 is TGCAGCGTTGGTGGGGCTAGCTCCTACAATGAGCAGTTCTTC.

This clonotype was recorded a few times. V usage is TRBV29-1 and J usage is TRBJ2-7; 10 nucleotides match TRBD1. The trim removed 4 bases at V and 6 bases at J, leaving 3 bases unmatched. In germline, CDR1 is SQVTM, CDR2 ANQGSEA. This CDR3 is 12 amino acids long. CDR3 region: CSVVGDRGEQYV. The DNA for the CDR3 is TGCAGCGTTGTGGGGGACAGGGGCGAGCAGTACGTC.